The 21 T cell receptor beta chains presented below share a single source sample, sequenced in a study of T cell responses to AZD1222 COVID-19 vaccine. The assay was immunoSEQ multiplex PCR, and TCRdb's table has in-frame clones only and misses some. This sample has about 130,000 clones, with around 90% found just once. The sequenced sample was peripheral blood, obtained on day 0 of AZD1222 vaccination. All receptors come from an adult in good health.

The rearrangement links TRBV10-3 to TRBJ1-1; D remains ambiguous. Germline-derived CDR1 and CDR2 are ENHRY and SYGVKD. The CDR3 loop spans 12 amino acids. Deletions cut 4 bases from V and 6 bases from J, with 9 bases between. The CDR3 is CAISGRGSEAFF. The CDR3 region has the DNA TGTGCCATCAGTGGGAGAGGATCTGAAGCTTTCTTT.

This chain uses TRBV4-3 with TRBJ1-2; D remains ambiguous. This CDR3 has 15 amino acids. From germline, CDR1 is LGHNA and CDR2 YSLEER. V lost 1 base and J 3 bases, leaving 12 bases between the germline ends. CDR3 in amino acids: CASSQGERRDYGYTF. CDR3 DNA sequence: TGCGCCAGCAGCCAAGGTGAAAGAAGGGACTATGGCTACACCTTC.

The chain employs TRBV6-2 or TRBV6-3 and TRBJ2-1, with D tentatively TRBD2 (6 bases). This CDR3 contains 15 residues. In germline, CDR1 is MNHEY, CDR2 SVGEGT. V lost 10 bases and J 2 bases, leaving 18 bases between the germline ends. CDR3 bases: TGTGCCACCACCCCGATTGGGGGGACCTACAATGAGCAGTTCTTC. It translates to CATTPIGGTYNEQFF.

This clone was counted a single time. The chain carries TRBV29-1 and TRBJ2-4; D possibly corresponds to TRBD1 (6 bases). The germline V and J ends were trimmed by 4 bases and 5 bases, with 21 bases remaining between them. This CDR3 spans 16 amino acids. Germline assignment: CDR1 SQVTM and CDR2 ANQGSEA. DNA of the CDR3: TGCAGCGTTGTAGGTCTGTGGGGGCCTCGCCAAAACATTCAGTACTTC. Translation: CSVVGLWGPRQNIQYF.

The chain has TRBV29-1 and TRBJ2-7, with 7 bases fitting TRBD1. CDR1 and CDR2 from the germline V gene are SQVTM and ANQGSEA. The CDR3 contains 13 residues. Trimming removed 2 bases from V and 2 bases from J; junction bases left unmatched: 3. CDR3 DNA: TGCAGCGTTGAACGGGACAGCCCCTACGAGCAGTACTTC. Translation: CSVERDSPYEQYF.

This chain links TRBV10-2 with TRBJ2-5, with D tentatively TRBD2 (5 bases). Trimming shortened V by 5 bases and J by 7 bases, and 11 bases separated the two germline ends. The length of the CDR3 is 12 residues. The V gene's germline CDR1 is WSHSY and CDR2 SAAADI. The CDR3 protein is CASSNLEGTQYF. DNA of the CDR3: TGCGCCAGCAGTAACCTAGAGGGGACCCAGTACTTC.

This chain links TRBV30 with TRBJ1-5; weak D call: TRBD1 (6 bases). Trimming pared 5 bases from V and 2 bases from J, leaving 10 bases between. This CDR3 contains 13 residues. Looked up from germline, CDR1 is GTSNPN and CDR2 is SVGIG (reference sequence). CDR3 sequence reads: CAWQGLGNQPQHF. The CDR3 nucleotides are TGTGCCTGGCAGGGGTTGGGCAATCAGCCCCAGCATTTT.

In its sample, this clone was seen once. This sequence joins TRBV5-8 and TRBJ1-5, with 7 nucleotides matching TRBD1. CDR3 length: 16 residues. CDR1 is SGHTS and CDR2 is YDEGEE in the germline V gene. After removal of 2 bases from V and 4 bases from J, the junction contained 9 bases not matched to a gene. CDR3: CASSLDRVSGNQPQHF. The CDR3 DNA is TGTGCCAGCAGCTTAGACAGGGTCTCGGGAAATCAGCCCCAGCATTTT.

V is TRBV19 and J is TRBJ2-1; no clear D. Germline V CDR1 and CDR2: LNHDA, SQIVND (reference sequence). This CDR3 region has 16 residues. V lost 5 bases to trimming and J lost 2 bases, with 16 bases between them. The DNA of the CDR3 is TGTGCCAGTAGTCCCGCCGAGACCCACACCTACAATGAGCAGTTCTTC. Residues: CASSPAETHTYNEQFF.

The chain joins TRBV11-3 to TRBJ1-4; 11 nucleotides match TRBD1. V was clipped by 9 bases and J by 8 bases; unmatched bases: 14. Germline V CDR1 and CDR2: SGHNT, YENEEA. This CDR3 has 16 residues. CDR3 sequence: CASTGFPGQGDEKLFF. In nucleotides, the CDR3 is TGTGCCAGTACTGGGTTCCCGGGACAGGGGGACGAAAAACTGTTTTTT. Using reference TRBV11-3 and TRBJ1-4 for the parts outside the CDR3, the full variable domain is EAGVVQSPRYKIIEKKQPVAFWCNPISGHNTLYWYLQNLGQGPELLIRYENEEAVDDSQLPKDRFSAERLKGVDSTLKIQPAELGDSAVYLCASTGFPGQGDEKLFFGSGTQLSVL.

The chain employs TRBV5-4 and TRBJ1-4; 8 bases line up with TRBD1. The CDR3 length is 15 residues. Looked up from germline, CDR1 is SGHNT and CDR2 is YYREEE (reference sequence). With 4 bases clipped from V and 4 bases from J, the junction kept 6 bases outside the gene matches. The CDR3 nucleotides are TGTGCCAGCAGCCCCGGACAGGGCCTTAATGAAAAACTGTTTTTT. Its translation: CASSPGQGLNEKLFF.

The chain combines TRBV3-1 (or the pseudogene TRBV3-2) with TRBJ2-1, with 11 bases lining up with TRBD2. Germline-derived CDR1 and CDR2 are LGHDT and YNNKEL (reference sequence). The CDR3 runs 15 residues. V was pared by 4 bases and J by 3 bases, with 2 bases of the junction left unmatched. The CDR3 is CASSLSGGVYNEQFF. CDR3 nucleotides: TGTGCCAGCAGCCTTAGCGGGGGGGTCTACAATGAGCAGTTCTTC.

This rearrangement joins TRBV12-3 or TRBV12-4 to TRBJ1-6; D is undetermined. The CDR3 loop spans 12 amino acids. The V gene lost 1 base and the J gene lost 9 bases, with 4 bases spanning the gap. CDR3 sequence reads: CASSLGPSPLHF. CDR3 DNA: TGTGCCAGCAGTTTAGGTCCTTCACCCCTCCACTTT.

The CDR3 loop reads CASSLKRAGGSDTQYF. The CDR3 DNA reads TGTGCCAGCAGCCTTAAGAGGGCGGGAGGGTCAGATACGCAGTATTTT. This rearrangement joins TRBV11-2 to TRBJ2-3; 9 nucleotides line up with TRBD2. The CDR3 sequence is 16 residues long. The J segment lost 4 bases and the V segment lost 5 bases, leaving 10 bases of the junction unmatched. Germline lookup yields CDR1 SGHAT and CDR2 FQNNGV.

This clone appeared once. The chain recombines TRBV3-1 (or the pseudogene TRBV3-2) with TRBJ2-1; 12 bases match TRBD2. V lost 3 bases to trimming and J lost 7 bases; unmatched junction nucleotides: 7. Looked up from germline, CDR1 is LGHDT and CDR2 is YNNKEL (reference sequence). This CDR3 region has 16 residues. The CDR3: CASSHSTSGSRNEQFF. The CDR3 DNA is TGTGCCAGCAGCCATTCGACTAGCGGGAGTAGGAATGAGCAGTTCTTC.

The chain employs TRBV5-4 and TRBJ1-4; no clear D. Per the germline V gene, CDR1 is SGHNT and CDR2 is YYREEE (reference sequence). The CDR3 is 15 residues long. V was pared by 1 base and J by 8 bases, with 15 bases between. The CDR3 loop reads CASSLSNRVSEKLFF. The CDR3 DNA sequence: TGTGCCAGCAGCTTGTCCAATCGGGTTTCCGAAAAACTGTTTTTT.

The chain recombines TRBV7-2 with TRBJ1-5; 11 bases are a match to TRBD1. The CDR3 contains 14 residues. The V and J ends lost 4 bases and 8 bases, in that order; junction bases with no gene match: 4. CDR1 is SGHTA and CDR2 is FQGNSA in the germline V gene. The CDR3 loop reads CASSWTGGTEPQHF. The CDR3 coding sequence is TGTGCCAGCAGCTGGACAGGGGGCACGGAGCCCCAGCATTTT.

Worth noting for this clone: At one boundary the junction diverges from the germline segment, which might be a read error. The chain recombines TRBV7-7 with TRBJ2-5; 12 bases fit TRBD2. Germline values: CDR1 SSHAT, CDR2 FNYEAQ (reference sequence). The CDR3 sequence is 15 residues long. The CDR3 region has the DNA TGTGCTAGCAGCGCGTCTAGCGGGGGGGCGGAGACCCAGTACTTC. This gives the protein CASSASSGGAETQYF.

The V call is TRBV5-1, the J call TRBJ2-5, with 7 bases that match TRBD1. V was pared by 4 bases and J by 1 base, with 4 bases of the junction left unmatched. The CDR3 spans 14 residues. Germline values: CDR1 SGHRS, CDR2 YFSETQ. Here the CDR3 reads CASSPGQSQETQYF. The CDR3 coding sequence is TGCGCCAGCAGCCCGGGACAGTCCCAAGAGACCCAGTACTTC. The full variable domain, its missing parts supplied by reference TRBV5-1 and TRBJ2-5, is KAGVTQTPRYLIKTRGQQVTLSCSPISGHRSVSWYQQTPGQGLQFLFEYFSETQRNKGNFPGRFSGRQFSNSRSEMNVSTLELGDSALYLCASSPGQSQETQYFGPGTRLLVL.

The J gene is TRBJ1-1, the V gene TRBV9; the D is unclear. V was pared by 2 bases and J by 0 bases, with 5 bases between. This CDR3 contains 13 residues. The germline V gene has CDR1 SGDLS and CDR2 YYNGEE. CDR3: CASSVLMNTEAFF. CDR3 sequence (DNA): TGTGCCAGCAGCGTGTTGATGAACACTGAAGCTTTCTTT. Full variable domain (outside the CDR3, taken from reference TRBV9 and TRBJ1-1): DSGVTQTPKHLITATGQRVTLRCSPRSGDLSVYWYQQSLDQGLQFLIQYYNGEERAKGNILERFSAQQFPDLHSELNLSSLELGDSALYFCASSVLMNTEAFFGQGTRLTVV.

The J gene is TRBJ2-7, the V gene TRBV7-9; D is uncertain. The germline CDR1 and CDR2 sequences are SEHNR and FQNEAQ (reference sequence). Trimming took 5 bases from V and 5 from J, leaving 13 bases between them. This CDR3 has 13 residues. CDR3 region: CASSPGPGDEQYF. CDR3 coding DNA: TGTGCCAGCAGCCCCGGACCCGGCGACGAGCAGTACTTC.